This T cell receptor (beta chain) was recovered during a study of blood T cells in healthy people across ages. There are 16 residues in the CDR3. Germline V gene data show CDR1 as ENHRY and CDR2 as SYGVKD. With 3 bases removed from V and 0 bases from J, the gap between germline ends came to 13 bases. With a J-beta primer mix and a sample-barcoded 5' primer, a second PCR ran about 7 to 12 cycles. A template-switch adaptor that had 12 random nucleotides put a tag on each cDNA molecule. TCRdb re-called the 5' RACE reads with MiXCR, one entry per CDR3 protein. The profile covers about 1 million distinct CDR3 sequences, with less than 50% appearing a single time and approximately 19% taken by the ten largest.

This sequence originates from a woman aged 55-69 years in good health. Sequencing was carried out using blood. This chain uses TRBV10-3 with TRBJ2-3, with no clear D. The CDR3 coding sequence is TGTGCCATCAGTGATTTGGCTGGCTCTAGCACAGATACGCAGTATTTT. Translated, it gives CAISDLAGSSTDTQYF.